This T cell receptor beta chain was identified during a study of T cell responses to AZD1222 COVID-19 vaccine. Findings of the study overall: At baseline, seropositivity was found in only six or seven AZD1222 recipients. Distributed over spike, vaccine-associated CD4 TCRs predominated at 160-218 and 743-854.

Investigators merged groups given second doses at roughly 4 or roughly 12 weeks. As concerns this clone: Antigen: not known.

Data came from immunoSEQ multiplex PCR; TCRdb stores just in-frame clones and leaves some out. This sample has 90,000 to 120,000 clones, with around 92% found just once. V dropped 4 bases and J dropped 2; count of bases not matched to a gene: 13. The germline gives CDR1 SGHNT, CDR2 YYREEE (reference sequence). The CDR3 is 17 amino acids. The material was peripheral blood, obtained 28 days after the second AZD1222 dose. The clonotype originates from an adult who received the AZD1222 COVID-19 vaccine. The chain has TRBV5-4 and TRBJ2-7; 9 bases are shared with TRBD2. CDR3 nucleotides: TGTGCCAGCAGCCCGCTGGGGGGAGCGGGGGGCCCCTACGAGCAGTACTTC. This sequence encodes CASSPLGGAGGPYEQYF. Looking up the rest from reference TRBV5-4 and TRBJ2-7 gives the full variable domain: ETGVTQSPTHLIKTRGQQVTLRCSSQSGHNTVSWYQQALGQGPQFIFQYYREEENGRGNFPPRFSGLQFPNYSSELNVNALELDDSALYLCASSPLGGAGGPYEQYFGPGTRLTVT.